This is a list of T cell receptor beta chains from one sample in a study of shared clonotypes between healthy human individuals. Sequencing used immunoSEQ multiplex PCR; TCRdb keeps in-frame clones, though not all of them. Among 950,000 to 1,100,000 clones, about 75% were seen once, and the ten largest hold about 1.5%. The sequenced sample was memory CD4+ T cells sorted from blood. Every receptor here comes from a man aged 18 to 35 in good health. CDR3s include the opening cysteine and the closing phenylalanine or tryptophan. Fields, in order: clone size, V gene, D gene, J gene, CDR3 DNA, CDR3 protein. A D gene is named only where the DNA matches it firmly. Clone size, where shown, is once, few, many, or a class for clones that have expanded.

NA	TRBV18	NA	TRBJ2-7	TGTGCCAGCTCACCCTCTCGGAAGGAAGGCGAGCAGTACTTC	CASSPSRKEGEQYF
NA	TRBV7-9	NA	TRBJ1-1	TGTGCCAGCAGCTCAACAGGGAAAGGGAACACTGAAGCTTTCTTT	CASSSTGKGNTEAFF
NA	TRBV9	NA	TRBJ2-6	TGTGCCAGCAGCGGACCGAAAGATGGGGTCGGCAACGTCCTGACTTTC	CASSGPKDGVGNVLTF
NA	TRBV2	NA	TRBJ1-5	TGTGCCAGCAGTGCAGGGTTAGCTCAGCCCCAGCATTTT	CASSAGLAQPQHF
NA	TRBV6-5	NA	TRBJ2-1	TGTGCCAGCAGTTACCGCGGAGGGTATGGGAATGAGCAGTTCTTC	CASSYRGGYGNEQFF
NA	TRBV5-1	TRBD2	TRBJ2-7	TGCGCCAGCAGCCACCGGGGGGGCAACCACGAGCAGTACTTC	CASSHRGGNHEQYF
NA	TRBV16	TRBD1	TRBJ2-7	TGTGCCAGCAGCCAACTGACAGGGTATCACGAGCAGTACTTC	CASSQLTGYHEQYF
NA	TRBV29-1	NA	TRBJ2-5	TGCAGCGTCCTCGGACAAGGGGGGATACAAGAGACCCAGTACTTC	CSVLGQGGIQETQYF
NA	TRBV19	TRBD1	TRBJ1-1	TGTGCCAGTAGCAACAGGGGGCAGGGCACTGAAGCTTTCTTT	CASSNRGQGTEAFF
few	TRBV13	NA	TRBJ2-2	TGTGCCAGCAGCATCAGCGGTAGGAACACCGGGGAGCTGTTTTTT	CASSISGRNTGELFF